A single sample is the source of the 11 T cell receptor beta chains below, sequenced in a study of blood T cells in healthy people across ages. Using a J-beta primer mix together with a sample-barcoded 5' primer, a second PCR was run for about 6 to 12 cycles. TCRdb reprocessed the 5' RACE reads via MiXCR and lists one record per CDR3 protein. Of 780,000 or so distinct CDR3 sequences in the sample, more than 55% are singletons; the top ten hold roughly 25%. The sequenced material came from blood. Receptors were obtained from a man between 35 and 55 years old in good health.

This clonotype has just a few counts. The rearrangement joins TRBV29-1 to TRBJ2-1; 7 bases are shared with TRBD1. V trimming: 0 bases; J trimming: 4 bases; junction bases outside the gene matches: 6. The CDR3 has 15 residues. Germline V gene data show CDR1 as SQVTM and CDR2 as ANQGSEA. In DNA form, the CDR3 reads TGCAGCGTTGAAGACCCGGGACAGATTTACAATGAGCAGTTCTTC. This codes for CSVEDPGQIYNEQFF.

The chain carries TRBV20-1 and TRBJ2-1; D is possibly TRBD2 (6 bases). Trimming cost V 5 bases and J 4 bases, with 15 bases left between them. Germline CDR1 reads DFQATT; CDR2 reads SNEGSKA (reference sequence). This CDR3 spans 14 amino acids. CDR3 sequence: CSAPVGSGYNEQFF. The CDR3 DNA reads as TGCAGTGCTCCCGTTGGTAGCGGTTACAATGAGCAGTTCTTC.

CDR3 sequence (DNA): TGTGCCAGCAGCTTTCTTCGGACCCGGCACGGCAATGAGCAGTTCTTC. It codes for CASSFLRTRHGNEQFF. The chain is built from TRBV7-3 and TRBJ2-1; D gene uncertain. Germline CDR1 SGHTA, CDR2 FQGTGA. V was trimmed by 3 bases and J by 6 bases, leaving 18 bases between them. The CDR3 sequence is 16 residues long. The complete variable domain, with remaining parts taken from reference TRBV7-3 and TRBJ2-1, reads GAGVSQTPSNKVTEKGKYVELRCDPISGHTALYWYRQSLGQGPEFLIYFQGTGAADDSGLPNDRFFAVRPEGSVSTLKIQRTERGDSAVYLCASSFLRTRHGNEQFFGPGTRLTVL.

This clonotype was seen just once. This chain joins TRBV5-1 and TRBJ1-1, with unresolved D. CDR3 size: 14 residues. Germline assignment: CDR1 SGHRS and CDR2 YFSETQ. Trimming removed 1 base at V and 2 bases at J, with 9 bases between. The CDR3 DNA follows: TGCGCCAGCAGCTTGTCCCAGGAAAACACTGAAGCTTTCTTT. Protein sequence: CASSLSQENTEAFF.

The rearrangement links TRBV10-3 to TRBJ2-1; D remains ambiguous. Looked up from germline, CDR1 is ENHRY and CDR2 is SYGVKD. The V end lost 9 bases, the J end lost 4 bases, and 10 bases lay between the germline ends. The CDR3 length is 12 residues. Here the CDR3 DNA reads TGTGCCATGGGTGAGAAATACAATGAGCAGTTCTTC. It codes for CAMGEKYNEQFF.

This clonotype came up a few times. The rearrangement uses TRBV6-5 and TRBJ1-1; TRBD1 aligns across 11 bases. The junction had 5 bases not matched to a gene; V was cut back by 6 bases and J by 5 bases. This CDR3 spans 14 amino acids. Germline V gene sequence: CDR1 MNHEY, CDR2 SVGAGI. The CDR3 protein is CASRSGTGGTEAFF. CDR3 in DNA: TGTGCCAGCAGGTCCGGGACAGGGGGAACTGAAGCTTTCTTT.

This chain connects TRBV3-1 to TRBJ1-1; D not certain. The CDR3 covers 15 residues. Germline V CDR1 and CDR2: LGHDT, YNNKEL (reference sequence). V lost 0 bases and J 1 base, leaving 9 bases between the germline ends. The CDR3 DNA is TGTGCCAGCAGCCAAGATGGGTCCGGGAACACTGAAGCTTTCTTT. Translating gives CASSQDGSGNTEAFF.

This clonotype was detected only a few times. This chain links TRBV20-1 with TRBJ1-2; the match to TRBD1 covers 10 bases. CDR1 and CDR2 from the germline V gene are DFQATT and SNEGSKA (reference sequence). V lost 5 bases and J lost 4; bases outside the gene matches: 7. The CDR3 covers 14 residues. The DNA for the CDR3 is TGCAGTGCTGCCCCGGGACAGGGGTCCTATGGCTACACCTTC. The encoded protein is CSAAPGQGSYGYTF.

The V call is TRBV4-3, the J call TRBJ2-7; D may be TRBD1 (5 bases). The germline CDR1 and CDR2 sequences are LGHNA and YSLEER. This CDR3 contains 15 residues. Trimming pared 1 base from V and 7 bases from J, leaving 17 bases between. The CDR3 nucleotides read TGCGCCAGCAGCCAAGGGCGACAGACCTCACATGAGCAGTACTTC. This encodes CASSQGRQTSHEQYF.

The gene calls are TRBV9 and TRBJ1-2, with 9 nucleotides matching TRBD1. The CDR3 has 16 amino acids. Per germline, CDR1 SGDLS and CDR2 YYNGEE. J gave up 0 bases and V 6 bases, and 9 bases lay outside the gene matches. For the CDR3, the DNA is TGTGCCAGCACCAACCAGGACAGGGGCCCTAACTATGGCTACACCTTC. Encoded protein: CASTNQDRGPNYGYTF.

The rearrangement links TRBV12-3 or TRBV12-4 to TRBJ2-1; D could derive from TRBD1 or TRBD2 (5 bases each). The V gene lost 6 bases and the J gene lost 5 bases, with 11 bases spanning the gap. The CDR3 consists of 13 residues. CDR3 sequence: CASRGTDDNEQFF. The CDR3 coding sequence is TGTGCCAGCAGGGGGACGGACGACAATGAGCAGTTCTTC.